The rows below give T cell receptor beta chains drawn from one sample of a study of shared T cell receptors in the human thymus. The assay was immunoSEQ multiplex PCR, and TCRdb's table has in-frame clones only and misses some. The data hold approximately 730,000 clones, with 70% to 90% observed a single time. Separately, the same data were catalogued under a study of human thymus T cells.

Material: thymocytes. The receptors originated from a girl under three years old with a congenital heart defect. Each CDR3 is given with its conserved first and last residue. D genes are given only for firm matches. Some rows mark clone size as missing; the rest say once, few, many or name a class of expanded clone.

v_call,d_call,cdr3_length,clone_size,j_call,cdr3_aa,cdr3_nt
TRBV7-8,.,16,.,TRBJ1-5,CASSDTRTGNNQPQHF,TGTGCCAGCAGCGATACCAGGACGGGGAACAATCAGCCCCAGCATTTT
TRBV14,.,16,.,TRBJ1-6,CASSQERTEPNSPLHF,TGTGCCAGCAGCCAGGAAAGGACAGAACCCAATTCACCCCTCCACTTT
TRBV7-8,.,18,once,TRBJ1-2,CASSLGQRLFSGLYGYTF,TGTGCCAGCAGCTTAGGACAACGGCTTTTCTCTGGCCTCTATGGCTACACCTTC
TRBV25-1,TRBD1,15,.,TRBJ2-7,CASSEYVRGTYEQYF,TGTGCCAGCAGTGAATATGTCAGGGGGACCTACGAGCAGTACTTC
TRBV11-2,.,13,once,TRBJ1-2,CASSGRPNYGYTF,TGTGCCAGCAGTGGCCGCCCTAACTATGGCTACACCTTC
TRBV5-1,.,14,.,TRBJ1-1,CASSSYRTNTEAFF,TGCGCCAGCAGCTCCTACAGGACGAACACTGAAGCTTTCTTT
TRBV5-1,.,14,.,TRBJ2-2,CASSHTGFTGELFF,TGCGCCAGCAGCCACACAGGGTTTACCGGGGAGCTGTTTTTT
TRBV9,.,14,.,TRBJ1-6,CASSARTDNSPLHF,TGTGCCAGCAGCGCCCGGACAGATAATTCACCCCTCCACTTT
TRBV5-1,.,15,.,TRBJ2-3,CASSLCHKKTDTQYF,TGCGCCAGCAGCCTCTGTCACAAAAAAACAGATACGCAGTATTTT
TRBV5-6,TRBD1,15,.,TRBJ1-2,CASSQDRGHPYGYTF,TGTGCCAGCAGCCAGGACAGGGGGCACCCTTATGGCTACACCTTC
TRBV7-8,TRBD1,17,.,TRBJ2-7,CASSQATGTENSYEQYF,TGTGCCAGCAGCCAAGCCACCGGGACAGAGAACTCCTACGAGCAGTACTTC
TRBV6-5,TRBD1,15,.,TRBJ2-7,CASSLVRTGPHEQYF,TGTGCCAGCAGCCTCGTACGGACAGGACCCCACGAGCAGTACTTC
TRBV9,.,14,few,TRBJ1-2,CASSVGPGGHGYTF,TGTGCCAGCAGCGTAGGTCCCGGGGGTCATGGCTACACCTTC
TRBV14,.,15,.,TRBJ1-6,CASSQGPQNNSPLHF,TGTGCCAGCAGCCAAGGTCCACAGAATAATTCACCCCTCCACTTT
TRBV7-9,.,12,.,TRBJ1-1,CASSSEYGEAFF,TGTGCCAGCAGCTCGGAGTATGGTGAAGCTTTCTTT
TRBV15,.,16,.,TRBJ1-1,CATSRVDPGGGTEAFF,TGTGCCACCAGCAGAGTGGACCCGGGGGGGGGCACTGAAGCTTTCTTT
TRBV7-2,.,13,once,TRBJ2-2,CASSPRGTGELFF,TGTGCCAGCAGCCCCAGGGGAACCGGGGAGCTGTTTTTT
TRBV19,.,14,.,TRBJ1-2,CASTPEGENYGYTF,TGTGCCAGTACTCCTGAAGGGGAAAACTATGGCTACACCTTC
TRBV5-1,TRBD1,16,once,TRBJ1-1,CASSIGTGGLVTEAFF,TGCGCCAGCAGCATTGGGACAGGGGGATTGGTCACTGAAGCTTTCTTT
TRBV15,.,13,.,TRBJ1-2,CATSSDGDYGYTF,TGTGCCACCAGCAGTGACGGGGACTATGGCTACACCTTC
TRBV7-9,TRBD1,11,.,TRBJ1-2,CASSGTVGYTF,TGTGCCAGCAGCGGGACAGTCGGATACACCTTC
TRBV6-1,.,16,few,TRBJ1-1,CASSEGPPATLAEAFF,TGTGCCAGCAGTGAAGGACCGCCGGCGACTTTAGCTGAAGCTTTCTTT
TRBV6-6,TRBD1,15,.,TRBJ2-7,CASSYKGTGAYEQYF,TGTGCCAGCAGTTATAAGGGGACAGGGGCCTACGAGCAGTACTTC
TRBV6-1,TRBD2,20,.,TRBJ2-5,CASSESWSSGGPLLRETQYF,TGTGCCAGCAGTGAAAGTTGGTCTAGCGGGGGGCCCCTCCTCAGGGAGACCCAGTACTTC
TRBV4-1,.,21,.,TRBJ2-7,CASSPMDKNGGNGQVAYEQYF,TGCGCCAGCAGCCCAATGGACAAAAACGGCGGGAATGGACAGGTAGCGTACGAGCAGTACTTC
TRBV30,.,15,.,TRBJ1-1,CAWSVLGHPNTEAFF,TGTGCCTGGAGTGTCTTAGGACACCCGAACACTGAAGCTTTCTTT
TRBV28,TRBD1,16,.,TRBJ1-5,CATLDRGGYSNQPQHF,TGTGCCACTTTGGACAGGGGGGGATATAGCAATCAGCCCCAGCATTTT
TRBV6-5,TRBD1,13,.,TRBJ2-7,CASRDRASYEQYF,TGTGCCAGCAGAGACAGGGCCTCCTACGAGCAGTACTTC
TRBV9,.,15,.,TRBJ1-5,CASSVGGTSNQPQHF,TGTGCCAGCAGCGTAGGTGGGACAAGCAATCAGCCCCAGCATTTT
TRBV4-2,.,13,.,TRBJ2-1,CASSQVLHNEQFF,TGTGCCAGCAGCCAGGTACTTCACAATGAGCAGTTCTTC
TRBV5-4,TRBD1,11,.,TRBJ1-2,CASSLDRVPTF,TGTGCCAGCAGCCTGGACAGGGTCCCCACCTTC
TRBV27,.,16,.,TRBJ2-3,CATSRLGSRGTDTQYF,TGTGCCACCTCTCGGTTGGGGAGTAGGGGCACAGATACGCAGTATTTT
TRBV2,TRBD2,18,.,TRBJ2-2,CASSETPGLAYLAGELFF,TGTGCCAGCAGTGAAACCCCGGGACTAGCTTATTTGGCCGGGGAGCTGTTTTTT
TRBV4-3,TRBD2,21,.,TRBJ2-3,CASSQGGTPGLAGASTDTQYF,TGCGCCAGCAGCCAAGGGGGGACGCCGGGACTAGCGGGGGCTTCCACAGATACGCAGTATTTT
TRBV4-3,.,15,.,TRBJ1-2,CASSQGEGALYGYTF,TGCGCCAGCAGCCAAGGAGAGGGCGCTTTGTATGGCTACACCTTC
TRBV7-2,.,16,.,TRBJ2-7,CASSLVVGRVANEQYF,TGTGCCAGCAGCTTAGTGGTGGGCAGGGTTGCCAACGAGCAGTACTTC
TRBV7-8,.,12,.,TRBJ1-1,CASRRMDTEAFF,TGTGCCAGCAGGCGAATGGACACTGAAGCTTTCTTT
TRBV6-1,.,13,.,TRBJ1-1,CASTPVRGTEAFF,TGTGCCAGCACTCCCGTCAGGGGCACTGAAGCTTTCTTT
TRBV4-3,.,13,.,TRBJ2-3,CASSQDRQVSEYF,TGCGCCAGCAGCCAAGATCGGCAGGTATCTGAGTATTTT
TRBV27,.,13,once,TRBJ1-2,CASSFGGFGGYTF,TGTGCCAGCAGTTTTGGGGGGTTTGGAGGCTACACCTTC
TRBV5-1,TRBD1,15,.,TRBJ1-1,CASSQRDRAETEAFF,TGCGCCAGCAGCCAGAGGGACAGGGCGGAGACTGAAGCTTTCTTT
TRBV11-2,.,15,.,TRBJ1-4,CASSPTGIEDEKLFF,TGTGCCAGCAGCCCCACAGGGATAGAGGATGAAAAACTGTTTTTT
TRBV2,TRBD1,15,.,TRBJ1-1,CASSSPGQLNTEAFF,TGTGCCAGCAGCTCCCCGGGACAGTTGAACACTGAAGCTTTCTTT
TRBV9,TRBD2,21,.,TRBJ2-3,CASSVVWVAGAHPPSTDTQYF,TGTGCCAGCAGCGTAGTTTGGGTAGCGGGGGCCCACCCACCTAGCACAGATACGCAGTATTTT
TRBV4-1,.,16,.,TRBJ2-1,CASSQVFQQGYNEQFF,TGCGCCAGCAGCCAAGTGTTCCAGCAGGGATACAATGAGCAGTTCTTC
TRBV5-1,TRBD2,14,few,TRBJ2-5,CASAPTSGEETQYF,TGCGCCAGCGCCCCGACTAGCGGGGAAGAGACCCAGTACTTC
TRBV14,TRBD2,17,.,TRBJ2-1,CASSQTPGLDPYNEQFF,TGTGCCAGCAGCCAAACGCCGGGACTAGATCCCTACAATGAGCAGTTCTTC
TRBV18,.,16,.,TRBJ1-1,CASSPRLQPLGNEAFF,TGTGCCAGCTCACCACGTTTGCAGCCCCTAGGTAATGAAGCTTTCTTT
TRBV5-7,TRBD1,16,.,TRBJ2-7,CASSLGRDRGLYEQYF,TGTGCCAGCAGCTTGGGGCGGGACAGGGGGCTTTACGAGCAGTACTTC
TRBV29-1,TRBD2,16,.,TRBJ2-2,CSVEELGTREPGELFF,TGCAGCGTTGAAGAGCTCGGGACTAGGGAGCCCGGGGAGCTGTTTTTT
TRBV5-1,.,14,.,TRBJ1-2,CASSLEPGFYGYTF,TGCGCCAGCAGCTTGGAGCCGGGATTCTATGGCTACACCTTC
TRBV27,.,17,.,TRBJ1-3,CASSRSGGLPSGNTIYF,TGTGCCAGCAGTCGTAGTGGAGGTTTACCCTCTGGAAACACCATATATTTT
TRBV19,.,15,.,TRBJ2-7,CASSKLAGEGYEQYF,TGTGCCAGTAGTAAATTGGCAGGGGAAGGCTACGAGCAGTACTTC